The 11 T cell receptor beta chains in this list originate from one sample, sequenced in a study of beta chain features in type 1 diabetes. Since all of the isolated RNA was reverse transcribed, expressed TCRB transcripts were what got sequenced. Profiling relied on immunoSEQ multiplex PCR, and the TCRdb table lists in-frame clones only, not all of them. The sample has hundreds of thousands of clones, around 15% seen once. Source material: naive CD4+ T cells from blood. Source of these receptors: a man aged 18 to 29 in good health.

This clone was detected a few times. V is TRBV5-6 and J is TRBJ2-1; 10 bases are a match to TRBD1. The trim removed 4 bases at V and 14 bases at J, leaving 15 bases unmatched. The CDR3 length is 15 residues. Germline V gene lookup returns CDR1 SGHDT and CDR2 YYEEEE. Here the CDR3 reads CASSPDRGRFITEFF. CDR3 DNA sequence: TGTGCCAGCAGCCCTGACAGGGGGCGCTTTATTACTGAGTTCTTC. Variable domain in full (rest from reference TRBV5-6 and TRBJ2-1): DAGVTQSPTHLIKTRGQQVTLRCSPKSGHDTVSWYQQALGQGPQFIFQYYEEEERQRGNFPDRFSGHQFPNYSSELNVNALLLGDSALYLCASSPDRGRFITEFFGPGTRLTVL.

This clone was counted between two and nine times. This chain joins TRBV7-6 and TRBJ2-7; 7 nucleotides align to TRBD1. This CDR3 region has 15 residues. The ends lost 5 bases at V and 2 bases at J; junction bases unmatched: 9. Germline values: CDR1 SGHVS, CDR2 FNYEAQ. The CDR3 sequence: CASSEQGLQAYEQYF. CDR3 DNA sequence: TGTGCCAGCAGCGAACAGGGGTTACAGGCCTACGAGCAGTACTTC. Drawing the rest from reference TRBV7-6 and TRBJ2-7, the complete variable domain is GAGVSQSPRYKVTKRGQDVALRCDPISGHVSLYWYRQALGQGPEFLTYFNYEAQQDKSGLPNDRFSAERPEGSISTLTIQRTEQRDSAMYRCASSEQGLQAYEQYFGPGTRLTVT.

The genes are TRBV7-8 and TRBJ2-7; TRBD1 agrees at 10 bases. This CDR3 is built from 14 residues. Unmatched junction bases numbered 8, after V lost 5 bases and J lost 7 bases. CDR1 SGHVS and CDR2 FQNEAQ come from the germline V gene. The CDR3 DNA follows: TGTGCCAGCAGCCGTGGGACAGGGGAGAGGGAGCAGTACTTC. Protein: CASSRGTGEREQYF.

This clone was seen more than once but under ten times. The V call is TRBV7-2, the J call TRBJ1-2, with 7 bases fitting TRBD1. The CDR3 has 14 residues. Losses at the gene ends were 3 bases for V and 2 bases for J; bases not matched to a gene: 3. Germline values: CDR1 SGHTA, CDR2 FQGNSA. This CDR3 reads CASSLWGQNYGYTF. As DNA, the CDR3 is TGTGCCAGCAGCTTGTGGGGACAGAACTATGGCTACACCTTC.

This clone was seen many times. V gene TRBV10-3 combines with J gene TRBJ2-4; maybe TRBD2 (6 bases). The V gene lost 2 bases and the J gene lost 8 bases, with 19 bases spanning the gap. This CDR3 spans 16 amino acids. Looked up from germline, CDR1 is ENHRY and CDR2 is SYGVKD. The CDR3 nucleotides read TGTGCCATCAGTGAGGCAGGGAGGATTATTGGGGACATTCAGTACTTC. It is translated as CAISEAGRIIGDIQYF.

This clone was found a few times. The chain couples TRBV14 to TRBJ2-7; D is unclear. The germline V gene has CDR1 SGHDN and CDR2 FVKESK. CDR3 length: 12 amino acids. The ends were cut back, 1 base at V and 3 bases at J, with 4 bases in the middle. The CDR3 spells CASSQVLYEQYF. CDR3 nucleotides: TGTGCCAGCAGCCAAGTCCTCTACGAGCAGTACTTC. The full variable domain, in which reference TRBV14 and TRBJ2-7 provide the parts outside the CDR3, is EAGVTQFPSHSVIEKGQTVTLRCDPISGHDNLYWYRRVMGKEIKFLLHFVKESKQDESGMPNNRFLAERTGGTYSTLKVQPAELEDSGVYFCASSQVLYEQYFGPGTRLTVT.

This clone was detected a few times. The V gene is TRBV7-2, the J gene TRBJ2-7; D call uncertain. Germline V gene data show CDR1 as SGHTA and CDR2 as FQGNSA. The CDR3 is 15 amino acids. V dropped 0 bases and J dropped 2 bases, with 11 bases sitting between them. CDR3 in amino acids: CASSLARGPPYEQYF. The DNA of the CDR3 is TGTGCCAGCAGCTTAGCTCGCGGACCCCCCTACGAGCAGTACTTC.

The sample holds a few counts of this clone. The chain uses TRBV7-3 and TRBJ1-2; TRBD1 matches 12 bases. The CDR3 consists of 14 residues. V gave up 3 bases and J gave up 7 bases; unmatched junction bases: 3. In germline, CDR1 is SGHTA, CDR2 FQGTGA. Written as DNA, the CDR3 is TGTGCCAGCAGCTTGGGGACAGGGGGCGGTGGCTACACCTTC. Protein: CASSLGTGGGGYTF.

In its sample, this clone was seen a few times. Here the CDR3 DNA reads TGTGCCAGCAGCTTAGTGCGGGGGTACAATGAGCAGTTCTTC. It is translated as CASSLVRGYNEQFF. The rearrangement uses TRBV11-2 and TRBJ2-1; TRBD2 matches 7 bases. The CDR3 contains 14 residues. The germline V gene encodes CDR1 SGHAT and CDR2 FQNNGV. With V trimmed by 1 base and J by 4 bases, 1 base remained unmatched.

J is TRBJ1-4 and V is TRBV5-4, with TRBD1 identical over 9 bases. V shed 4 bases, J shed 5 bases, and the junction held 6 bases outside the gene matches. Germline CDR1 SGHNT, CDR2 YYREEE (reference sequence). The CDR3 is made up of 15 amino acids. The CDR3 loop is CASSHRGRVNEKLFF. CDR3 in DNA: TGTGCCAGCAGCCACAGGGGGCGCGTCAATGAAAAACTGTTTTTT. Full variable domain (rest looked up from reference TRBV5-4 and TRBJ1-4): ETGVTQSPTHLIKTRGQQVTLRCSSQSGHNTVSWYQQALGQGPQFIFQYYREEENGRGNFPPRFSGLQFPNYSSELNVNALELDDSALYLCASSHRGRVNEKLFFGSGTQLSVL.

This clone was observed a handful of times. V and J are TRBV7-2 and TRBJ2-6, with no clear D. V was cut by 6 bases and J by 4 bases, with 10 bases left in between. Per the germline V gene, CDR1 is SGHTA and CDR2 is FQGNSA. The CDR3 has 14 amino acids. The CDR3 DNA follows: TGTGCCAGCAGTCCAGGATACGGGGCCAACGTCCTGACTTTC. It yields the protein CASSPGYGANVLTF.